These T cell receptor beta chains were read from a single sample in a study of cytomegalovirus exposure and HLA in healthy donors. TCRdb's copy holds only in-frame clones and misses some; the assay was immunoSEQ multiplex PCR. The sample totals about 34,000 clones; its top ten clones hold 3% to 3.5%. The specimen sequenced was PBMCs. The origin of the receptors is a woman in her thirties or forties in good health and CMV-seropositive. The CDR3 runs from the conserved cysteine through the conserved F or W. The D gene is left open where the match is weak.

16 | TRBJ2-7 | TRBD2 | TRBV30 | TGTGCCTGGAGGCTTCGTACTAGCGGGAGATCGTACGAGCAGTACTTC | CAWRLRTSGRSYEQYF
17 | TRBJ1-4 | NA | TRBV30 | TGTGCCTGGAGAGGGCCAGGGTGGAGGGCGGCCTTGAAAAAACTGTTTTTT | CAWRGPGWRAALKKLFF
15 | TRBJ2-1 | TRBD2 | TRBV18 | TGTGCCAGCTCACCAGAGTCAGGGACTAGAAATGAGCAGTTCTTC | CASSPESGTRNEQFF
16 | TRBJ2-1 | NA | TRBV28 | TGTGCCAGCAGTTCCACCCTAGCGCCCCTGGTTGATGAGCAGTTCTTC | CASSSTLAPLVDEQFF
12 | TRBJ2-6 | TRBD1 | TRBV29-1 | TGCAGCGGAGGACAGGCGGCCAACGTCCTGACTTTC | CSGGQAANVLTF
13 | TRBJ1-2 | NA | TRBV30 | TGTGCCTGGAGCGAGACAGTCAACTATGGCTACACCTTC | CAWSETVNYGYTF
11 | TRBJ2-7 | NA | TRBV19 | TGTGCCAGTAGTAACTTCTACGAGCAGTACTTC | CASSNFYEQYF
17 | TRBJ1-2 | NA | TRBV7-2 | TGTGCCAGCAGCTTAGGCCCAGGGGCAGCCTCTAACTATGGCTACACCTTC | CASSLGPGAASNYGYTF
14 | TRBJ2-7 | NA | TRBV10-3 | TGTGCCGAACCCTCCGGGTCCTATACCTACGAGCAGTACTTC | CAEPSGSYTYEQYF
12 | TRBJ2-3 | TRBD2 | TRBV19 | TGTGCCAGTAGTATCGAGAGCGGGAGGCAGTATTTT | CASSIESGRQYF